This T cell receptor (beta chain) was retrieved from a study of T cell responses to AZD1222 COVID-19 vaccine. Repertoires were generated with immunoSEQ multiplex PCR, while TCRdb's copy carries only in-frame clones and drops some. The table shows 90,000 to 120,000 clones, with around 90% occurring only once. The input for sequencing was peripheral blood, taken on day 0 of AZD1222 vaccination. The source of this sequence is an adult in good health.

The CDR3 nucleotides are TGCGCCAGCAGTGAGAAGTTCGGGTACACCGGGGAGCTGTTTTTT. It encodes CASSEKFGYTGELFF. The chain carries TRBV10-1 and TRBJ2-2; D gene uncertain. Per the germline V gene, CDR1 is WNHNN and CDR2 is SYGVQD (reference sequence). CDR3 length equals 15 residues. The V gene lost 2 bases and the J gene lost 3 bases, with 10 bases spanning the gap.